This T cell receptor beta chain was retrieved from a study of shared clonotypes between healthy human individuals (dated by TCRdb to about 2020). The study in broad terms: Three men and a couple of women, aged 18 to 49 years, made up the cohort. For each donor, CD4 naive and CD4 memory were each given three plates, CD8 naive was given two plates, and CD8 memory was given one plate. To estimate repertoire size and how much clonotypes are shared between individuals, the study performed deep sequencing of blood TCR repertoires from five healthy adults. To increase sequencing depth and limit assay-specific biases, different laboratories used diverse techniques to prepare libraries and sequence TCR repertoires. Each donor's leukapheresis produced roughly between roughly 0.85 and 9 billion PBMCs.

Results the study describes overall, beyond this receptor: The genetic and exposure-history diversity represented was limited by the small number of donors. Compared with non-shared clonotypes, clonotypes shared by all four sorted-subset donors had higher generation probabilities. Sampling was restricted to blood, and TCR repertoires in tissues likely differ from the TCR repertoires found in blood. Naive subsets generally had larger estimated clonotype richness than memory subsets. Even with the large sequencing depth, rarefaction of the sorted-subset datasets indicated that sequencing was incomplete. Pairwise subsampling indicated that sequencing depth was expected to affect the degree of clonotype sharing among donors. Roughly 5.2% of naive CD4, 3% to 3.5% of naive CD8, roughly 2.5% of memory CD4, and around 0.42% of memory CD8 clonotypes were shared across several donors.

This clone is a singleton in its sample. Its antigen is currently not known. It has no much larger one-base neighbor in the sample; base qualities were not kept. TCR CDR3 regions were amplified from genomic DNA by multiplex PCR using the deep immunoSEQ assay. Genomic DNA extracted from each cell subset was distributed evenly over all wells of several immunoSEQ 96-well plates, and each plate served as one replicate. For sorted subsets, each replicate PCR was loaded with about 0.2 ug genomic DNA, equivalent to about 30,000 T cell genomes. Purified libraries were quantified with a Qubit 3.0 fluorometer, sized on a Bioanalyzer 2100, and re-quantified with the KAPA Library Quantification kit. A separate single-read 150-cycle Illumina NextSeq 550 flow cell was used to sequence each immunoSEQ 96-well plate. Processing in the source paper ran as follows. Because only junctional sequences without quality scores were contained in the immunoSEQ output, filtering matching that applied to full-length reads could not be performed. To assign V/J genes and CDR3, sequences were annotated using PyIR, a Python wrapper for IgBLAST v1.9, with IMGT germline references. Any read was removed if the V/J assignment was weak (E-value above 1e-6), the CDR3 was missing, or the read contained stop codons, out-of-frame junctions, or ambiguous translated residues. V3J clonotypes were defined by identical inferred V gene, J gene, and CDR3 amino acid sequence. The percentage overlap between two repertoires was calculated by dividing the number of shared unique clonotypes by the size of the smaller repertoire. Repertoire richness was assessed with RTK rarefaction, the Chao1 estimator, and Recon v2.1 estimates of unobserved clonotypes. For all TCRbeta clonotypes obtained by the gDNA method from several donors, generation probabilities were computed with OLGA. Not all clones reach the TCRdb copy of this immuneACCESS table, which keeps in-frame sequences only. Checked studies attribute under half of the gap to unresolved V genes and leave the rest unexplained. The DNA gave D and trimming, while V, J and clone size come from that table. This sample is represented by more than 2,000,000 clones; approximately 90% of them were singletons. The ten largest clones represent over 0.12% of the sample.

CDR1 and CDR2, per the germline V gene (reference sequence), are LNHDA and SQIVND. The V end loses 3 bases and the J end loses 2 bases, and a stretch of 11 bases separates them. The CDR3 runs 15 amino acids, cysteine and phenylalanine included. Only the CDR3 part of the read is kept: 45 bases, read in frame from the first base. The donors were healthy, HIV-negative adults with no recently reported acute infections or vaccinations. Every donor was a Caucasian adult residing in Nashville, Tennessee, USA. CD4+ T cells were enriched by magnetic negative selection, after which naive cells were positively selected on CD45RA and the negative fraction was taken as the memory subset. After blood collection by leukapheresis, PBMCs were isolated using Ficoll-Histopaque density gradient centrifugation and then cryopreserved in the vapor phase of liquid nitrogen. Analytical flow cytometry was used to check the purity and quantity of each magnetically sorted T cell population. Genomic DNA was isolated from each sorted fraction and quantified by UV absorbance on a Nanodrop 2000c.

This sequence originates from a man aged 18 to 29 in good health. Specimen: naive CD4+ T cells sorted from blood. The cell subset or site label corresponds to: CD45RA+ positively selected. The receptor chain draws on TRBV19 and TRBJ2-1, with the D segment identity uncertain. The CDR3: CASSIGGPPYNEQFF. Here is the DNA: TGTGCCAGTAGTATTGGTGGACCTCCCTACAATGAGCAGTTCTTC. Here the CDR3 is joined to the reference TRBV19 and TRBJ2-1 genes, and the full variable domain is: DGGITQSPKYLFRKEGQNVTLSCEQNLNHDAMYWYRQDPGQGLRLIYYSQIVNDFQKGDIAEGYSVSREKKESFPLTVTSAQKNPTAFYLCASSIGGPPYNEQFFGPGTRLTVL.